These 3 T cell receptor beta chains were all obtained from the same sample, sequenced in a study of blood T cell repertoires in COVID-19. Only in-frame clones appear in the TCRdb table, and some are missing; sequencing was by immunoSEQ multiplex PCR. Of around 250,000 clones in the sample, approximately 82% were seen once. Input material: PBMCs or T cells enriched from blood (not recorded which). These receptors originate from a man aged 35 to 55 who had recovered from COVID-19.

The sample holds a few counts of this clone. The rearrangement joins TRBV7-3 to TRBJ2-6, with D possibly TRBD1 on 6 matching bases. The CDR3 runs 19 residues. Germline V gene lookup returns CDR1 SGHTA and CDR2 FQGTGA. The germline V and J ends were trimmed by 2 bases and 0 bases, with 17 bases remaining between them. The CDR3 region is CASSLDVFGGLSGANVLTF. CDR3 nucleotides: TGTGCCAGCAGCTTAGACGTATTTGGGGGCCTCTCTGGGGCCAACGTCCTGACTTTC.

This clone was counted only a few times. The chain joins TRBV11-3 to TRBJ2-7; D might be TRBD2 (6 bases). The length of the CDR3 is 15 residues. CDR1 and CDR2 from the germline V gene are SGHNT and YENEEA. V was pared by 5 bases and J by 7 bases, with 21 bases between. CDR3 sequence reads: CASSPAGAPAGEQYF. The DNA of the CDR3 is TGTGCCAGCAGCCCCGCCGGGGCCCCAGCGGGTGAGCAGTACTTC.

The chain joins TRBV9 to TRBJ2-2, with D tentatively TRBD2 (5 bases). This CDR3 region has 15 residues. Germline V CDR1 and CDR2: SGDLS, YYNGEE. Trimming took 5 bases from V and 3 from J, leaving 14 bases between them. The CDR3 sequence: CASRTGLGDTGELFF. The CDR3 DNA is TGTGCCAGCAGGACGGGATTAGGCGACACCGGGGAGCTGTTTTTT.